One and the same sample provided the 19 T cell receptor beta chains below, sequenced in a study of blood T cell repertoires in COVID-19. Libraries were prepared by immunoSEQ multiplex PCR; TCRdb keeps only in-frame clonotypes and omits some of them. This sample has 150,000 or so clones; 86% occur once, and the top ten carry about 7.3%. Sequencing input: peripheral blood. The receptors shown here come from a man aged 45-60 years with active or convalescent COVID-19.

The chain uses TRBV11-2 and TRBJ2-3; TRBD2 matches 8 bases. Losses at the gene ends were 5 bases for V and 1 base for J; bases not matched to a gene: 2. This CDR3 region has 14 residues. Germline assignment: CDR1 SGHAT and CDR2 FQNNGV. The CDR3 loop is CASSATSGTDTQYF. The CDR3 region has the DNA TGTGCCAGCAGCGCGACTAGCGGCACAGATACGCAGTATTTT.

This clone showed up just once. The V gene is TRBV19, the J gene TRBJ2-1, with 14 bases aligning to TRBD2. V lost 4 bases, J lost 8 bases, and 7 bases stayed unmatched. The germline V gene has CDR1 LNHDA and CDR2 SQIVND (reference sequence). The CDR3 totals 16 residues. CDR3 amino acids: CASSKIGLAGGDEQFF. Written as DNA, the CDR3 is TGTGCCAGTAGTAAAATCGGACTAGCGGGAGGTGATGAGCAGTTCTTC.

The rearrangement uses TRBV28 and TRBJ2-7; 9 bases line up with TRBD1. This CDR3 is built from 14 residues. Germline CDR1 MDHEN, CDR2 SYDVKM. The trim removed 6 bases at V and 1 base at J, leaving 4 bases unmatched. CDR3 sequence reads: CASSRGTGSYEQYF. CDR3 bases: TGTGCCAGCAGCAGAGGGACAGGGTCCTACGAGCAGTACTTC.

The chain joins TRBV20-1 to TRBJ2-3; 8 positions agree with TRBD1. The germline V gene encodes CDR1 DFQATT and CDR2 SNEGSKA (reference sequence). The CDR3 is 11 residues long. After removal of 3 bases from V and 9 bases from J, the junction contained 2 bases not matched to a gene. The DNA for the CDR3 is TGCAGTGCTAGGACAGGGGAGACGCAGTATTTT. It yields the protein CSARTGETQYF.

The CDR3 DNA sequence: TGTGCCAGTAGCCGGGGACAGGGGGGCGAGCAGTACTTC. Protein sequence: CASSRGQGGEQYF. The rearrangement uses TRBV19 and TRBJ2-7; 11 bases are shared with TRBD1. Germline trimming cut 6 bases from V and 6 bases from J; bases unmatched to any gene: 4. Germline-derived CDR1 and CDR2 are LNHDA and SQIVND (reference sequence). The CDR3 sequence is 13 residues long.

The chain employs TRBV5-3 and TRBJ2-7, with 15 nucleotides matching TRBD2. TRBV5-3 has ORF status, its function being uncertain. CDR3 size: 19 residues. V was pared by 0 bases and J by 3 bases, with 10 bases of the junction left unmatched. CDR3 nucleotides: TGTGCCAGAAGCTTGGCCAGCCGGACTAGCGGGGGGGTGCACTACGAGCAGTACTTC. Residues: CARSLASRTSGGVHYEQYF.

The J gene is TRBJ2-7, the V gene TRBV6-2 or TRBV6-3; TRBD2 matches 11 bases. The germline CDR1 and CDR2 sequences are MNHEY and SVGEGT. CDR3 size: 17 residues. V lost 4 bases and J lost 3; bases outside the gene matches: 11. The CDR3 here is CASSSPRILAGGYEQYF. The CDR3 DNA reads as TGTGCCAGCAGTTCTCCCCGGATTCTAGCGGGGGGCTACGAGCAGTACTTC.

The rearrangement links TRBV11-3 to TRBJ2-1; 8 nucleotides line up with TRBD2. V lost 2 bases to trimming and J lost 7 bases; unmatched junction nucleotides: 4. The length of the CDR3 is 14 residues. The germline CDR1 and CDR2 sequences are SGHNT and YENEEA. The DNA for the CDR3 is TGTGCCAGCAGCTTATATGGGACTAGTAATGAGCAGTTCTTC. Residues: CASSLYGTSNEQFF.

The chain combines TRBV4-1 with TRBJ2-7; D is unclear. Germline V CDR1 and CDR2: MGHRA, YSYEKL. Trimming took 2 bases from V and 4 from J, leaving 15 bases between them. This CDR3 comprises 15 residues. CDR3 sequence (DNA): TGCGCCAGCAGCCAATTTGCCCTCAGGAAATACGAGCAGTACTTC. Amino acid sequence: CASSQFALRKYEQYF.

The chain has TRBV7-9 and TRBJ1-2; no clear D gene. CDR3 length: 13 residues. V was shortened by 2 bases and J by 3 bases, with 7 bases between the two germline ends. Germline CDR1 SEHNR, CDR2 FQNEAQ (reference sequence). The CDR3 DNA sequence: TGTGCCAGCAGCTTACAGGCCGACTATGGCTACACCTTC. Amino acids: CASSLQADYGYTF.

The CDR3 loop reads CAISEHGRGSNQPQHF. Here the CDR3 DNA reads TGTGCCATCAGTGAGCATGGAAGGGGCTCCAATCAGCCCCAGCATTTT. The chain has TRBV10-3 and TRBJ1-5; tentatively, D is TRBD1 (5 bases). This CDR3 has 16 residues. Germline values: CDR1 ENHRY, CDR2 SYGVKD. Trimming removed 2 bases from V and 3 bases from J, with 14 bases in between.

Worth noting for this clone: Relative to the germline gene, one junction end is altered; a read error may explain this. The V and J genes are TRBV20-1 and TRBJ1-1, with D maybe TRBD1 (5 bases). CDR1 is DFQATT and CDR2 is SNEGSKA in the germline V gene (reference sequence). The CDR3 covers 10 residues. CDR3 protein: CSARDVTGPF. In DNA form, the CDR3 reads TGCAGTGCTAGAGATGTAACAGGCCCTTTT.

The V and J genes are TRBV7-8 and TRBJ2-2, with 14 positions matching TRBD2. The germline V gene has CDR1 SGHVS and CDR2 FQNEAQ. The CDR3 loop spans 19 amino acids. V shed 2 bases, J shed 1 base, and the junction held 6 bases outside the gene matches. The CDR3 DNA sequence: TGTGCCAGCAGCTTAAGAGGACTAGCGGGGGGTCGGAACACCGGGGAGCTGTTTTTT. Its protein product is CASSLRGLAGGRNTGELFF. The full variable domain, with the rest looked up from reference TRBV7-8 and TRBJ2-2, is GAGVSQSPRYKVAKRGQDVALRCDPISGHVSLFWYQQALGQGPEFLTYFQNEAQLDKSGLPSDRFFAERPEGSVSTLKIQRTQQEDSAVYLCASSLRGLAGGRNTGELFFGEGSRLTVL.

This chain uses TRBV6-2 or TRBV6-3 with TRBJ1-1; D remains ambiguous. The CDR3 totals 15 residues. Germline-derived CDR1 and CDR2 are MNHEY and SVGEGT. Trimming removed 0 bases from V and 2 bases from J, with 10 bases in between. The CDR3, as DNA: TGTGCCAGCAGTTACTCGCGGTCGAGTAACACTGAAGCTTTCTTT. It specifies CASSYSRSSNTEAFF.

V usage is TRBV5-6 and J usage is TRBJ1-1; 7 bases line up with TRBD1. The CDR3 loop spans 18 amino acids. Trimming at V came to 3 bases and at J to 4 bases, leaving 18 bases not matched to a gene. From germline, CDR1 is SGHDT and CDR2 YYEEEE. CDR3 amino acids: CASSSSQQRDRPGTEAFF. CDR3 coding DNA: TGTGCCAGCAGCTCTTCACAGCAAAGGGACAGACCTGGCACTGAAGCTTTCTTT.

This clone was picked up a small number of times. The V gene is TRBV5-1, the J gene TRBJ2-1, with 9 bases matching TRBD2. The trim removed 4 bases at V and 9 bases at J, leaving 11 bases unmatched. Germline loops: CDR1 SGHRS, CDR2 YFSETQ. This CDR3 is 15 amino acids long. The CDR3 nucleotides are TGCGCCAGCAGCCGCAACCCTAGCGGGGACGGTGAGCAGTTCTTC. This sequence encodes CASSRNPSGDGEQFF.

This chain connects TRBV7-8 to TRBJ1-5, with 8 bases lining up with TRBD1. The CDR3 extends over 15 amino acids. The germline CDR1 and CDR2 sequences are SGHVS and FQNEAQ. V lost 4 bases to trimming and J lost 5 bases; unmatched junction nucleotides: 7. This chain's CDR3 is CASSSRTGRDQPQHF. As DNA, the CDR3 is TGTGCCAGCAGCTCCCGGACAGGGAGGGATCAGCCCCAGCATTTT.

This clone was seen only once. This chain uses TRBV7-9 with TRBJ2-1; possible D gene TRBD1, 5 bases. Trimming left V 4 bases short and J 7 bases short, with 20 bases between. Per the germline V gene, CDR1 is SEHNR and CDR2 is FQNEAQ (reference sequence). The CDR3 consists of 16 residues. Here the CDR3 reads CASSSQGGLTGNEQFF. The CDR3 DNA reads TGTGCCAGCAGCTCCCAGGGTGGGCTCACAGGAAATGAGCAGTTCTTC.

This clone was detected once. CDR3: CASSLATSANTGELFF. CDR3 nucleotide sequence: TGTGCCAGCAGCTTAGCGACTAGCGCGAACACCGGGGAGCTGTTTTTT. The rearrangement joins TRBV11-3 to TRBJ2-2; 8 bases align to TRBD2. Germline trimming cut 1 base from V and 0 bases from J; bases unmatched to any gene: 1. The V gene's germline CDR1 is SGHNT and CDR2 YENEEA. The CDR3 has 16 residues.